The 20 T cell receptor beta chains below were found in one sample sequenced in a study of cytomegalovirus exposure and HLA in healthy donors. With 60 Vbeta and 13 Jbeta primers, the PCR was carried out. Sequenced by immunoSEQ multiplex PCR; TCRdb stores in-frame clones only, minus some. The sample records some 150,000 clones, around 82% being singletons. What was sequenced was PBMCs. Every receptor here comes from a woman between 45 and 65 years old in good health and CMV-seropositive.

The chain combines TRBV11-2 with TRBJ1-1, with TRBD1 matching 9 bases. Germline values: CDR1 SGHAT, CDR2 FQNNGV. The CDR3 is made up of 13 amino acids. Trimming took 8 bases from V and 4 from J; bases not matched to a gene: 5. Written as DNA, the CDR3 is TGTGCCAGCGGGTGGGGACAGGGCACTGAAGCTTTCTTT. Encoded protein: CASGWGQGTEAFF. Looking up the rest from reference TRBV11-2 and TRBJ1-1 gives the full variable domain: EAGVAQSPRYKIIEKRQSVAFWCNPISGHATLYWYQQILGQGPKLLIQFQNNGVVDDSQLPKDRFSAERLKGVDSTLKIQPAKLEDSAVYLCASGWGQGTEAFFGQGTRLTVV.

CDR3 sequence (DNA): TGTGCCAGCAGCTTACAGCTCGGGTCACCCCTCCACTTT. This gives the protein CASSLQLGSPLHF. V is TRBV7-8 and J is TRBJ1-6, with D hard to call. Trimming cost V 2 bases and J 10 bases, with 9 bases left between them. This CDR3 has 13 amino acids. Germline loops: CDR1 SGHVS, CDR2 FQNEAQ.

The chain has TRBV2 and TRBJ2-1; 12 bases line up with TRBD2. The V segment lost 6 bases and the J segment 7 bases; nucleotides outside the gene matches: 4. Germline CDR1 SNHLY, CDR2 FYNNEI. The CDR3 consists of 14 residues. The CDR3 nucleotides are TGTGCCAGCAGGCGACTAGCGGGGGATAATGAGCAGTTCTTC. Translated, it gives CASRRLAGDNEQFF. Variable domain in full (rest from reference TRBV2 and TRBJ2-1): EPEVTQTPSHQVTQMGQEVILRCVPISNHLYFYWYRQILGQKVEFLVSFYNNEISEKSEIFDDQFSVERPDGSNFTLKIRSTKLEDSAMYFCASRRLAGDNEQFFGPGTRLTVL.

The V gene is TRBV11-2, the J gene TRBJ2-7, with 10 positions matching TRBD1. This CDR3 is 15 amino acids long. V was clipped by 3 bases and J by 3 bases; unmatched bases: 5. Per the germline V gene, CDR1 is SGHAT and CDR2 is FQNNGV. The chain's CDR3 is CASSFRQGALYEQYF. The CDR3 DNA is TGTGCCAGCAGCTTCCGACAGGGGGCTCTCTACGAGCAGTACTTC.

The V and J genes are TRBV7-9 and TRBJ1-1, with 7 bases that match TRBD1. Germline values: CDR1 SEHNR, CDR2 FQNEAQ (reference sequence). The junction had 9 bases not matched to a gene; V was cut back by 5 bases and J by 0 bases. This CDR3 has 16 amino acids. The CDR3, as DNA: TGTGCCAGCAGCCCTGGGACAGACTTCATGAACACTGAAGCTTTCTTT. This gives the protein CASSPGTDFMNTEAFF.

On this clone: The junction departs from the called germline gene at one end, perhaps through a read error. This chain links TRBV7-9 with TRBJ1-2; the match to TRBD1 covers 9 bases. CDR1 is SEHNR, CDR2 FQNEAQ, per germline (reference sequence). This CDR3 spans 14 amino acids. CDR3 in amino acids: CSSRPGQGRYGYTF. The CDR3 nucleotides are TGTTCCAGCAGACCAGGACAGGGGCGCTATGGCTACACCTTC.

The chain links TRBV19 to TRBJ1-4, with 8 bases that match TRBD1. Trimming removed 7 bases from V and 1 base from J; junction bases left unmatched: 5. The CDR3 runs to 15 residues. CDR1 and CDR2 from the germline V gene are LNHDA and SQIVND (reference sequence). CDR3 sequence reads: CASTRTGRTNEKLFF. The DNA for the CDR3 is TGTGCCAGTACCAGGACAGGGAGAACTAATGAAAAACTGTTTTTT.

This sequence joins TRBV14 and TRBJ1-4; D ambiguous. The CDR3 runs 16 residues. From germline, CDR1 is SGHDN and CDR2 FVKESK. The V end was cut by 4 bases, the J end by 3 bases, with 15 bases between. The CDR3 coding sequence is TGTGCCAGCAGCCCCGGGAGGCGGGGTGCTAATGAAAAACTGTTTTTT. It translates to CASSPGRRGANEKLFF. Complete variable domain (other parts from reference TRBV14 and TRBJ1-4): EAGVTQFPSHSVIEKGQTVTLRCDPISGHDNLYWYRRVMGKEIKFLLHFVKESKQDESGMPNNRFLAERTGGTYSTLKVQPAELEDSGVYFCASSPGRRGANEKLFFGSGTQLSVL.

CDR3 in amino acids: CASSLAGGTGGSEAFF. CDR3 nucleotide sequence: TGTGCCAGCAGCTTAGCGGGAGGGACAGGTGGATCTGAAGCTTTCTTT. The chain links TRBV7-6 to TRBJ1-1; 8 bases agree with TRBD1. Germline V gene data show CDR1 as SGHVS and CDR2 as FNYEAQ. V lost 0 bases and J lost 6; bases outside the gene matches: 9. The CDR3 has 16 amino acids.

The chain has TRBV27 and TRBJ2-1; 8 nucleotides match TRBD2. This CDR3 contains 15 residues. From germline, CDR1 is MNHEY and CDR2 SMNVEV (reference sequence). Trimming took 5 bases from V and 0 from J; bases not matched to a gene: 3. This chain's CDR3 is CASSASGGSYNEQFF. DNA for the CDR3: TGTGCCAGCAGTGCGAGCGGGGGCTCCTACAATGAGCAGTTCTTC.

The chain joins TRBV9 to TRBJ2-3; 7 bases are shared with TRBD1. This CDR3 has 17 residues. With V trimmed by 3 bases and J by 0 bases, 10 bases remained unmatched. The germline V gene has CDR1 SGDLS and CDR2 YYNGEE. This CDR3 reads CASSAKGGSTSTDTQYF. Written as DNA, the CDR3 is TGTGCCAGCAGCGCCAAAGGGGGCTCTACTAGCACAGATACGCAGTATTTT.

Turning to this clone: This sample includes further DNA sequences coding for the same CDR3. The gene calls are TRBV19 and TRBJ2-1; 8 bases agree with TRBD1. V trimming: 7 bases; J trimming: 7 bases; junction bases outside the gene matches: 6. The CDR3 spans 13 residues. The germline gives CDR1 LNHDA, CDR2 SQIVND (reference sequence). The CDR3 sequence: CASTGRGRNEQFF. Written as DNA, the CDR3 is TGTGCCAGTACAGGCAGGGGGCGGAATGAGCAGTTCTTC.

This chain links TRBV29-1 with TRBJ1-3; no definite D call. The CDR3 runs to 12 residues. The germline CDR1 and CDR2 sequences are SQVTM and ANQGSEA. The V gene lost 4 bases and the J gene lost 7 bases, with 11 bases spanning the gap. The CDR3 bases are TGCAGCGTTGTAGCCGGAGTCAACACCATATATTTT. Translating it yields CSVVAGVNTIYF. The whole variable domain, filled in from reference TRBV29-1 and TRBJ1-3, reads SAVISQKPSRDICQRGTSLTIQCQVDSQVTMMFWYRQQPGQSLTLIATANQGSEATYESGFVIDKFPISRPNLTFSTLTVSNMSPEDSSIYLCSVVAGVNTIYFGEGSWLTVV.

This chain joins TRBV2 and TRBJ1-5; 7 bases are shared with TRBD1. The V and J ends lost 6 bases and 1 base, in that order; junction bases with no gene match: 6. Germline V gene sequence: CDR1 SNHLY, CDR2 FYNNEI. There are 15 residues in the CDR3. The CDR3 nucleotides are TGTGCCAGCAGCGCAGGGGGTGGGAGCAATCAGCCCCAGCATTTT. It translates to CASSAGGGSNQPQHF. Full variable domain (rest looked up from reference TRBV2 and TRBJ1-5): EPEVTQTPSHQVTQMGQEVILRCVPISNHLYFYWYRQILGQKVEFLVSFYNNEISEKSEIFDDQFSVERPDGSNFTLKIRSTKLEDSAMYFCASSAGGGSNQPQHFGDGTRLSIL.

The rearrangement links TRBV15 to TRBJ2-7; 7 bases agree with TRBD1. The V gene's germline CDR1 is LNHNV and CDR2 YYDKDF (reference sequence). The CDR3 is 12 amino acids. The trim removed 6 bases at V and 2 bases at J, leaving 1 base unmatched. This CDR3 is CATRTGTYEQYF. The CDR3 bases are TGTGCCACCAGGACAGGGACCTACGAGCAGTACTTC.

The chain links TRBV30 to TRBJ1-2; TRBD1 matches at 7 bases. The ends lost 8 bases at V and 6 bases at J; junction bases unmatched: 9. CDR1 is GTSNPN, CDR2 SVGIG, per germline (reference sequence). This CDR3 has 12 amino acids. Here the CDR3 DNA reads TGTGCCAGCTATGGGACAGAGGATGGCTACACCTTC. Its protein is CASYGTEDGYTF.

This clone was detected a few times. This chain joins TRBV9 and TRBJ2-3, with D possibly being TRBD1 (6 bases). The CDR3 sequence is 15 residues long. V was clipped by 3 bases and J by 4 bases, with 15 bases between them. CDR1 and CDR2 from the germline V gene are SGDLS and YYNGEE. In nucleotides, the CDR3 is TGTGCCAGCAGCGGCCAGGGGCTCGCCCCAGATACGCAGTATTTT. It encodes CASSGQGLAPDTQYF.

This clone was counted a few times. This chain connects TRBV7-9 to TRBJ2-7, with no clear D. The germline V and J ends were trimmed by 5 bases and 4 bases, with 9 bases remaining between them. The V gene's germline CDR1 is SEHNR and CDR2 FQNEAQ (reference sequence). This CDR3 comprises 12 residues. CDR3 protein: CASSMGRYEQYF. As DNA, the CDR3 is TGTGCCAGCAGCATGGGCCGATACGAGCAGTACTTC.

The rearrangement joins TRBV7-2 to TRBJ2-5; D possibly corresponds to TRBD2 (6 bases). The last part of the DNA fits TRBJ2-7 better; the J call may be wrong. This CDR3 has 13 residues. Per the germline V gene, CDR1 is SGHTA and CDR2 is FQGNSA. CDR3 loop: CASSLAGGYEQYF. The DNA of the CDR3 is TGTGCCAGCAGCTTAGCCGGGGGTTACGAGCAGTACTTC.

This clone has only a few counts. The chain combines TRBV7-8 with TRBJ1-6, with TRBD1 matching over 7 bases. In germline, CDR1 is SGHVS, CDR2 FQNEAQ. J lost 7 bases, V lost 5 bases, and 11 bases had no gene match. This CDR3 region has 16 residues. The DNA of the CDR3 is TGTGCCAGCAGCAAACCCCGACAGGGCGGCAATTCACCCCTCCACTTT. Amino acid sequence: CASSKPRQGGNSPLHF.